These 17 T cell receptor beta chains were all obtained from the same sample, sequenced in a study of blood T cells in healthy people across ages (dated by TCRdb to the mid-2010s). Library preparation used 5' RACE. The sequencer was an Illumina HiSeq 2500. A second PCR of about 6 to 11 cycles was performed with a sample-barcoded 5' primer and a J-beta primer mix. TCRdb handled the public reads itself, with Q25 trimming in fastp and clone calling in MiXCR, and kept productive beta chains. Records with the same CDR3 protein are collapsed into one entry carrying the most frequent genes and DNA. In all, the sample holds over 750,000 distinct CDR3 sequences, and approximately 25% of those were seen once. The ten top clones hold 9% to 9.5% of the sample. These data were also filed under a second study, of T cells of mothers and their children.

The specimen was blood. The receptors shown here come from a boy younger than 18 in good health.

This chain joins TRBV7-9 and TRBJ1-1, with D uncertain. Deletions cut 5 bases from V and 2 bases from J, with 15 bases between. The CDR3 runs 15 residues. From germline, CDR1 is SEHNR and CDR2 FQNEAQ (reference sequence). The chain's CDR3 is CASSPEGGINTEAFF. CDR3 nucleotide sequence: TGTGCCAGCAGCCCGGAGGGCGGAATTAACACTGAAGCTTTCTTT.

In its sample, this clonotype was seen a few times. The chain recombines TRBV15 with TRBJ2-5, with D uncertain. Trimming cost V 1 base and J 1 base, with 4 bases left between them. Germline loops: CDR1 LNHNV, CDR2 YYDKDF (reference sequence). There are 13 residues in the CDR3. In DNA form, the CDR3 reads TGTGCCACCAGCAGAGCGGCCCAAGAGACCCAGTACTTC. This encodes CATSRAAQETQYF.

The chain links TRBV11-2 to TRBJ2-3; D gene uncertain. Trimming removed 0 bases at V and 4 bases at J, with 11 bases between. The CDR3 length is 15 residues. Germline V gene data show CDR1 as SGHAT and CDR2 as FQNNGV. The CDR3 DNA sequence: TGTGCCAGCAGCTTAGATATGTCTAGATCAGATACGCAGTATTTT. Residues: CASSLDMSRSDTQYF. The entire variable domain, with the rest obtained from reference TRBV11-2 and TRBJ2-3, is as follows: EAGVAQSPRYKIIEKRQSVAFWCNPISGHATLYWYQQILGQGPKLLIQFQNNGVVDDSQLPKDRFSAERLKGVDSTLKIQPAKLEDSAVYLCASSLDMSRSDTQYFGPGTRLTVL.

There are a few counts of this clonotype. The rearrangement joins TRBV13 to TRBJ1-1; D is unresolved. Trimming removed 7 bases at V and 6 bases at J, with 15 bases between. This CDR3 has 13 residues. Germline V gene sequence: CDR1 PRHDT, CDR2 FYEKMQ (reference sequence). The CDR3 here is CASTNFEFAEAFF. In nucleotides, the CDR3 is TGTGCCAGCACGAATTTTGAGTTCGCTGAAGCTTTCTTT.

This clonotype has just a few counts. The chain uses TRBV5-1 and TRBJ1-4; D remains unclear. This CDR3 spans 14 amino acids. V gave up 1 base and J gave up 7 bases, with 11 bases separating them. Germline-derived CDR1 and CDR2 are SGHRS and YFSETQ. CDR3: CASSLPGESEKLFF. The CDR3, as DNA: TGCGCCAGCAGCTTGCCTGGAGAGAGTGAAAAACTGTTTTTT. The full variable domain, rest sourced from reference TRBV5-1 and TRBJ1-4, is KAGVTQTPRYLIKTRGQQVTLSCSPISGHRSVSWYQQTPGQGLQFLFEYFSETQRNKGNFPGRFSGRQFSNSRSEMNVSTLELGDSALYLCASSLPGESEKLFFGSGTQLSVL.

Worth noting for this clonotype: The junction departs from the called germline gene at one end, perhaps through a read error. The chain joins TRBV5-1 to TRBJ2-5; 7 positions agree with TRBD2. This CDR3 is built from 14 residues. Germline V gene lookup returns CDR1 SGHRS and CDR2 YFSETQ. CDR3 nucleotide sequence: TGCGCCAGCTTACCCGGGACTAAGTTGGAGACCCAGCACTTC. Translated, it gives CASLPGTKLETQHF.

The chain uses TRBV7-9 and TRBJ2-5, with D possibly TRBD2 on 5 matching bases. The DNA matches TRBJ2-1 better at its end, which makes the J call doubtful. The CDR3 loop spans 13 amino acids. Germline values: CDR1 SEHNR, CDR2 FQNEAQ (reference sequence). CDR3 sequence: CASSLASSDEQFF. The DNA of the CDR3 is TGTGCCAGCAGCTTGGCTAGCTCCGATGAGCAGTTCTTC.

This clonotype was picked up a small number of times. The chain combines TRBV28 with TRBJ2-2; a weak D match, TRBD2 (5 bases). V was shortened by 7 bases and J by 2 bases, with 14 bases between the two germline ends. Looked up from germline, CDR1 is MDHEN and CDR2 is SYDVKM. CDR3 length equals 15 residues. In nucleotides, the CDR3 is TGTGCCAGCAATGGGATGCGGGTAAACACCGGGGAGCTGTTTTTT. Amino acid sequence: CASNGMRVNTGELFF.

As to this clonotype: Its ends do not fully match the called genes, so a read error is possible. The chain carries TRBV7-7 and TRBJ2-5; tentatively, D is TRBD2 (6 bases). CDR1 is SSHAT, CDR2 FNYEAQ, per germline (reference sequence). This CDR3 contains 15 residues. The CDR3 nucleotides read TGTGCTAGCAGCTTCACGGGGGAGACCCAAGAGACCCAGTACTTC. Its protein is CASSFTGETQETQYF. The full variable domain, its missing parts supplied by reference TRBV7-7 and TRBJ2-5, is GAGVSQSPRYKVTKRGQDVTLRCDPISSHATLYWYQQALGQGPEFLTYFNYEAQPDKSGLPSDRFSAERPEGSISTLTIQRTEQRDSAMYRCASSFTGETQETQYFGPGTRLLVL.

The chain is built from TRBV12-3 or TRBV12-4 and TRBJ2-1, with D possibly called TRBD1 or TRBD2 (5 bases each). V was clipped by 5 bases and J by 5 bases, with 16 bases between them. The CDR3 consists of 15 residues. CDR3 nucleotide sequence: TGTGCCAGCAGTGGCTTTGGGACGGTAGACAATGAGCAGTTCTTC. The encoded protein is CASSGFGTVDNEQFF.

This clonotype was observed at least ten times. The V and J genes are TRBV2 and TRBJ2-5; TRBD2 agrees at 11 bases. The J call may be in error: the DNA end matches TRBJ2-1 better. The CDR3 sequence is 15 residues long. In germline, CDR1 is SNHLY, CDR2 FYNNEI. In DNA, the CDR3 is TGTGCCAGCAGTAAACTAGCGGGAGTATCAAATGAGCAGTTCTTC. This encodes CASSKLAGVSNEQFF.

J is TRBJ2-5 and V is TRBV29-1; no clear D gene. The germline V and J ends were trimmed by 1 base and 5 bases, with 11 bases remaining between them. The CDR3 totals 13 residues. Per the germline V gene, CDR1 is SQVTM and CDR2 is ANQGSEA. The CDR3 protein is CSVEVWSEETQYF. The CDR3, as DNA: TGCAGCGTTGAAGTATGGTCAGAGGAGACCCAGTACTTC.

This clonotype showed up many times. The chain recombines TRBV29-1 with TRBJ2-5, with no clear D. Trimming removed 3 bases from V and 5 bases from J, with 10 bases in between. The CDR3 extends over 12 amino acids. CDR1 and CDR2 from the germline V gene are SQVTM and ANQGSEA. CDR3 in amino acids: CSVDSSSETQYF. CDR3 DNA: TGCAGCGTTGATTCGAGCAGTGAGACCCAGTACTTC.

Only a few counts were recorded for this clonotype. The rearrangement joins TRBV28 to TRBJ2-7; TRBD1 matches at 9 bases. Unmatched junction bases numbered 12, after V lost 7 bases and J lost 5 bases. CDR3 size: 15 residues. Germline CDR1 and CDR2: MDHEN and SYDVKM. The CDR3 region is CASKLGGQGLHEQYF. CDR3 nucleotide sequence: TGTGCCAGCAAGTTGGGGGGACAGGGACTCCACGAGCAGTACTTC.

This clonotype occurred a few times. The V call is TRBV4-1, the J call TRBJ1-2; D possibly corresponds to TRBD1 (6 bases). Germline CDR1 reads MGHRA; CDR2 reads YSYEKL. The CDR3 has 15 amino acids. Trimming stripped 4 bases from V and 4 bases from J, with 16 bases between. CDR3 bases: TGCGCCAGCAGCCTTCCCACAGGGAGGTCCTATGGCTACACCTTC. Translated: CASSLPTGRSYGYTF.

This chain links TRBV20-1 with TRBJ2-3; weak D call: TRBD1 (5 bases). Trimming removed 1 base from V and 2 bases from J, with 13 bases in between. CDR1 and CDR2 from the germline V gene are DFQATT and SNEGSKA (reference sequence). The CDR3 totals 15 residues. Here the CDR3 reads CSARVGDRYTDTQYF. The CDR3 DNA reads TGCAGTGCTAGAGTAGGGGATAGGTACACAGATACGCAGTATTTT.

The V and J genes are TRBV7-9 and TRBJ1-3; D unresolved. The ends were cut back, 10 bases at V and 0 bases at J, with 13 bases in the middle. In germline, CDR1 is SEHNR, CDR2 FQNEAQ (reference sequence). The CDR3 contains 14 residues. CDR3 region: CATSSGGSGNTIYF. For the CDR3, the DNA is TGTGCCACTTCGTCGGGAGGCTCTGGAAACACCATATATTTT.